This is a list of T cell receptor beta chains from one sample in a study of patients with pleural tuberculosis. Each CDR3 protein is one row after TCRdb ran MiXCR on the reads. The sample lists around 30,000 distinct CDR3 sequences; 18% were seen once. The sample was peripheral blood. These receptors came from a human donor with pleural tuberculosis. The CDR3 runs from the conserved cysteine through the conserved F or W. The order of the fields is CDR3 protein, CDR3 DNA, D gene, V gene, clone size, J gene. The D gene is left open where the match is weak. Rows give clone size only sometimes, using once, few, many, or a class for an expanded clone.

CSARDLSGLAVYEQYF TGCAGTGCTAGAGATCTTTCTGGACTAGCGGTCTACGAGCAGTACTTC TRBD2 TRBV20-1 many TRBJ2-7
CASSLIEGTEAFF TGTGCCAGCAGTTTGATCGAGGGCACTGAAGCTTTCTTT - TRBV28 medium-sized TRBJ1-1
CASSYGSFYGYTF TGTGCCAGCAGTTACGGATCGTTCTATGGCTACACCTTC - TRBV6-6 many TRBJ1-2
CSARSGATGLSTEAFF TGCAGTGCTAGATCCGGGGCGACAGGGTTGAGCACTGAAGCTTTCTTT TRBD1 TRBV20-1 large TRBJ1-1
CSAREGATEAFF TGCAGTGCTAGAGAGGGGGCAACTGAAGCTTTCTTT - TRBV20-1 medium-sized TRBJ1-1
CASAGQNRNTIYF TGTGCCAGCGCGGGACAGAACCGAAACACCATATATTTT TRBD1 TRBV6-5 - TRBJ1-3
CAISESWNTEAFF TGTGCCATCAGTGAGTCTTGGAACACTGAAGCTTTCTTT - TRBV10-3 many TRBJ1-1
CSATQGKDTQYF TGCAGTGCTACGCAGGGCAAAGATACGCAGTATTTT - TRBV20-1 medium-sized TRBJ2-3
CASSSWTANSPLHF TGTGCCAGCAGCTCCTGGACAGCGAATTCACCCCTCCACTTT - TRBV5-5 many TRBJ1-6
CASSSQGLGAYNEQFF TGTGCCAGCAGTTCACAGGGATTAGGGGCCTACAATGAGCAGTTCTTC - TRBV27 many TRBJ2-1
CASSPGLNTEAFF TGTGCCAGCAGTCCCGGGTTGAACACTGAAGCTTTCTTT - TRBV14 many TRBJ1-1
CATRSGGAQETQYF TGTGCCACCAGAAGCGGGGGGGCCCAAGAGACCCAGTACTTC TRBD2 TRBV15 many TRBJ2-5
CATSRDPQGGYTF TGTGCCACCAGCAGAGATCCCCAGGGGGGCTACACCTTC - TRBV15 many TRBJ1-2
CSARSGGVGTDTQYF TGCAGTGCTCGCAGCGGGGGGGTTGGCACAGATACGCAGTATTTT TRBD2 TRBV20-1 many TRBJ2-3
CASSLTRDTEAFF TGTGCCAGCAGCTTAACGAGGGACACTGAAGCTTTCTTT - TRBV11-3 many TRBJ1-1
CASTARNSPLHF TGTGCCAGCACCGCAAGGAATTCACCCCTCCACTTT - TRBV6-1 many TRBJ1-6
CASSEYSGSIYEQYF TGCGCCAGCAGCGAATACAGCGGGAGCATTTACGAGCAGTACTTC TRBD2 TRBV4-1 many TRBJ2-7
CASSYDGSYEQYF TGTGCCAGCAGTTATGACGGATCCTACGAGCAGTACTTC - TRBV27 many TRBJ2-7
CSVASGVGLYNEQFF TGCAGCGTGGCTAGCGGGGTGGGACTATACAATGAGCAGTTCTTC TRBD2 TRBV29-1 many TRBJ2-1
CASGHLNSYEQYF TGTGCCAGCGGCCACCTTAATTCCTACGAGCAGTACTTC - TRBV12-3/TRBV12-4 - TRBJ2-7
CASKNDRGTYNEQFF TGTGCCAGCAAGAATGACAGGGGGACCTACAATGAGCAGTTCTTC TRBD1 TRBV2 many TRBJ2-1
CASSEKGYNTEAFF TGTGCCAGCAGTGAAAAGGGTTACAACACTGAAGCTTTCTTT - TRBV25-1 - TRBJ1-1
CASSWDRGYEQYF TGTGCCAGCAGTTGGGACAGGGGTTACGAGCAGTACTTC TRBD1 TRBV27 medium-sized TRBJ2-7
CASGREGNTIYF TGTGCCAGCGGCCGGGAAGGAAACACCATATATTTT - TRBV19 many TRBJ1-3
CASSQGNRINSNQPQHF TGCGCCAGCAGCCAGGGGAATCGGATTAATAGCAATCAGCCCCAGCATTTT - TRBV4-1 many TRBJ1-5
CASSPLDRVDQPQHF TGTGCCAGCAGTCCCTTAGACAGGGTAGATCAGCCCCAGCATTTT TRBD1 TRBV27 once TRBJ1-5
CASKPGTDQETQYF TGTGCCAGCAAACCCGGGACGGACCAAGAGACCCAGTACTTC - TRBV5-4 many TRBJ2-5
CASSPGTSQETQYF TGTGCCAGCAGCCCCGGGACTAGCCAAGAGACCCAGTACTTC TRBD2 TRBV7-2 many TRBJ2-5
CASSQPRGGRETRYF TGTGCCAGCAGTCAACCCCGGGGGGGCAGAGAGACCCGGTACTTC TRBD2 TRBV6-1 many TRBJ2-5
CASSRSDRLNTEAFF TGTGCCAGCAGCCGGTCCGACAGGTTGAACACTGAAGCTTTCTTT - TRBV7-9 many TRBJ1-1
CASSLGPNGYTF TGTGCCAGCAGTTTAGGGCCGAATGGCTACACCTTC - TRBV12-3/TRBV12-4 many TRBJ1-2
CASSAKEGPEETQYF TGTGCCAGCAGTGCAAAAGAGGGGCCTGAAGAGACCCAGTACTTC - TRBV2 many TRBJ2-5
CASTPGGGNQPQHF TGTGCCAGCACCCCTGGGGGGGGCAATCAGCCCCAGCATTTT - TRBV12-3/TRBV12-4 many TRBJ1-5
CASGGRCNRPQHF TGTGCCAGCGGGGGACGGTGCAATCGGCCCCAGCATTTT - TRBV2 - TRBJ1-5
CASSGRTGTNTEAFF TGTGCCAGCAGTGGCCGGACAGGGACAAACACTGAAGCTTTCTTT TRBD1 TRBV2 many TRBJ1-1
CASRGGGTGTGRTEAFF TGTGCCAGCAGGGGTGGGGGCACCGGGACAGGGAGGACTGAAGCTTTCTTT TRBD1 TRBV28 - TRBJ1-1
CASSRGGETDTQYF TGCGCCAGCAGCCGTGGCGGGGAGACAGATACGCAATATTTT - TRBV4-3 - TRBJ2-3
CASSYSIQASSDEETQYF TGTGCCAGCAGTTACTCGATCCAGGCTAGTAGCGACGAAGAGACCCAGTACTTC - TRBV6-2/TRBV6-3 many TRBJ2-5
CASSLSVRNPPFNEQFF TGCGCCAGCAGTTTATCGGTAAGAAACCCACCTTTTAATGAGCAGTTCTTC - TRBV27 - TRBJ2-1
CASSQVGNYGYTF TGTGCCAGCAGCCAAGTAGGGAATTATGGCTACACCTTC - TRBV3-1 many TRBJ1-2
CASSVEGQRTPLHF TGTGCCAGCAGCGTAGAAGGCCAGAGGACACCCCTCCACTTT - TRBV9 many TRBJ1-6
CASSSGASIQPQHF TGTGCCAGCAGCTCCGGGGCCAGTATCCAGCCCCAGCATTTT - TRBV7-2 many TRBJ1-5
CASSYLQGTEAFF TGTGCCAGCAGTTACCTCCAGGGCACTGAAGCTTTCTTT - TRBV6-2/TRBV6-3 once TRBJ1-1
CASKERGTLGSNQPQHF TGCGCCAGCAAAGAGAGGGGTACCCTCGGGAGCAATCAGCCCCAGCATTTT - TRBV4-1 many TRBJ1-5
CASARDRNTGAFF TGTGCCAGCGCTAGGGACAGGAACACTGGAGCTTTCTTT TRBD1 TRBV2 - TRBJ1-1
CSVVSAPSYEQYF TGCAGCGTTGTATCCGCTCCGTCTTACGAGCAGTACTTC - TRBV29-1 many TRBJ2-7
CASSLRGSTSGARDQYF TGTGCCAGCAGCTTACGAGGCTCGACTAGCGGGGCCCGGGACCAGTACTTC TRBD2 TRBV7-9 many TRBJ2-5
CASILRAGRNTDTQYF TGTGCCAGCATACTCCGTGCAGGGAGGAACACAGACACGCAGTATTTT - TRBV6-9 - TRBJ2-3
CASSTGPRGEQYF TGTGCCAGCAGCACGGGCCCCCGGGGCGAGCAGTACTTC - TRBV11-2 many TRBJ2-7
CASRRQSYNEQFF TGTGCCAGCAGAAGACAGTCGTACAATGAGCAGTTCTTC - TRBV28 medium-sized TRBJ2-1
CSAREVGYTDTQYF TGCAGTGCTAGGGAGGTCGGGTACACAGATACGCAGTATTTT - TRBV20-1 many TRBJ2-3